This T cell receptor (beta chain) was captured in a study of cytotoxic CD8 clonotypes in ibrutinib-treated CLL. Findings and caveats of the study: Clonality showed a rise at ibrutinib response that reversed toward baseline at progression.

The table lists this clone with a few counts. Its antigen is not identified. The trim removed 5 bases at V and 4 bases at J, leaving 11 bases unmatched. The length of the CDR3 is 17 residues. Germline loops: CDR1 SGHTA, CDR2 FQGNSA. The table came from immunoSEQ multiplex PCR; TCRdb's copy has only in-frame clones and leaves some out. The table records 110,000 to 150,000 clones, approximately 75% of them present only once. The sequence derives from a human donor with chronic lymphocytic leukemia. This chain links TRBV7-2 with TRBJ2-5, with 12 bases matching TRBD2. Material: PBMCs, obtained after 12 months of ibrutinib treatment. CDR3 sequence reads: CASSRPSGGANRETQYF. CDR3 nucleotide sequence: TGTGCCAGCAGCCGTCCTAGCGGGGGGGCCAATCGAGAGACCCAGTACTTC.